Shown below are 29 T cell receptor beta chains from a single sample sequenced in a study of blood T cell repertoires in COVID-19. Clones were sequenced by immunoSEQ multiplex PCR, and TCRdb holds only the in-frame ones, with some missing. The data hold 55,000 to 65,000 clones, with about 90% observed a single time. Sample: peripheral blood. These receptors were obtained from a man aged 55-75 years with acute or convalescent COVID-19.

The chain recombines TRBV3-1 (or the pseudogene TRBV3-2) with TRBJ2-5; 12 nucleotides match TRBD2. The V gene's germline CDR1 is LGHDT and CDR2 YNNKEL (reference sequence). With V trimmed by 2 bases and J by 4 bases, 2 bases remained unmatched. This CDR3 has 15 residues. The CDR3 here is CASSQKGLAGETQYF. The CDR3 nucleotides are TGTGCCAGCAGCCAAAAGGGACTAGCGGGAGAGACCCAGTACTTC.

V and J are TRBV28 and TRBJ2-7; D ambiguous. V lost 2 bases and J 4 bases, leaving 9 bases between the germline ends. The CDR3 runs 13 residues. CDR1 and CDR2 (germline): MDHEN, SYDVKM. The CDR3 bases are TGTGCCAGCAGTTTAGACTTTGATTACGAGCAGTACTTC. Its translation is CASSLDFDYEQYF.

The chain combines TRBV2 with TRBJ1-1, with D uncertain. CDR3 length: 14 amino acids. Germline CDR1 reads SNHLY; CDR2 reads FYNNEI. Trimming took off 4 bases at V and 5 bases at J, with 14 bases between the two ends. The CDR3 region is CASSAERPGTEAFF. In DNA, the CDR3 is TGTGCCAGCAGTGCCGAAAGGCCCGGGACTGAAGCTTTCTTT.

The rearrangement joins TRBV19 to TRBJ1-5; 7 nucleotides match TRBD1. Germline loops: CDR1 LNHDA, CDR2 SQIVND (reference sequence). The CDR3 has 16 residues. Trimming cost V 2 bases and J 7 bases; bases outside gene matches: 11. The CDR3 sequence is CASSISGNRGNQPQHF. CDR3 coding DNA: TGTGCCAGTAGTATAAGTGGGAACAGGGGAAACCAGCCCCAGCATTTT.

V is TRBV5-4 and J is TRBJ1-2, with 8 positions matching TRBD1. This CDR3 is 14 amino acids long. The V and J ends lost 4 bases and 8 bases, in that order; junction bases with no gene match: 10. Germline CDR1 is SGHNT and CDR2 is YYREEE (reference sequence). CDR3 DNA: TGTGCCAGCAGCCCAGCCGGACAGGGACGGGGCTACACCTTC. Its protein is CASSPAGQGRGYTF. Supplemented by reference TRBV5-4 and TRBJ1-2, the full variable domain reads ETGVTQSPTHLIKTRGQQVTLRCSSQSGHNTVSWYQQALGQGPQFIFQYYREEENGRGNFPPRFSGLQFPNYSSELNVNALELDDSALYLCASSPAGQGRGYTFGSGTRLTVV.

This clone is a singleton in its sample. The chain links TRBV18 to TRBJ1-1; no clear D gene. Trimming stripped 3 bases from V and 1 base from J, with 6 bases between. CDR3 length equals 13 residues. CDR1 is KGHSH and CDR2 is LQKENI in the germline V gene. The CDR3 DNA follows: TGTGCCAGCTCACCTTTCGGGAACACTGAAGCTTTCTTT. Protein product: CASSPFGNTEAFF.

V usage is TRBV5-1 and J usage is TRBJ2-5, with 10 bases fitting TRBD2. The CDR3 contains 15 residues. CDR1 is SGHRS, CDR2 YFSETQ, per germline. V was clipped by 1 base and J by 5 bases; unmatched bases: 5. The CDR3 DNA follows: TGCGCCAGCAGCTTGACCGGGACTAGCGAGGAGACCCAGTACTTC. The encoded protein is CASSLTGTSEETQYF.

The rearrangement links TRBV28 to TRBJ1-5; D may be TRBD1 (5 bases). The CDR3 runs to 14 residues. V was pared by 3 bases and J by 7 bases, with 13 bases between. Germline loops: CDR1 MDHEN, CDR2 SYDVKM. The CDR3 nucleotides are TGTGCCAGCAGTTTTTATGACAGCCGGCAGCCCCAGCATTTT. Its protein is CASSFYDSRQPQHF.

The rearrangement uses TRBV9 and TRBJ1-1; TRBD1 aligns across 7 bases. Trimming took 3 bases from V and 6 from J; bases not matched to a gene: 5. This CDR3 region has 13 residues. Germline assignment: CDR1 SGDLS and CDR2 YYNGEE. The CDR3 here is CASSETQGAEAFF. For the CDR3, the DNA is TGTGCCAGCAGCGAAACCCAGGGGGCTGAAGCTTTCTTT.

The table lists this clone with a count of one. This chain links TRBV12-5 with TRBJ2-2; the D gene is possibly TRBD2 (5 bases). The CDR3 contains 13 residues. Trimming removed 6 bases from V and 3 bases from J, with 8 bases in between. CDR1 is LGHNT and CDR2 is FRNRAP in the germline V gene. The CDR3, as DNA: TGTGCTAGTGGCCCGGACTACACCGGGGAGCTGTTTTTT. As protein: CASGPDYTGELFF.

The V gene is TRBV5-8, the J gene TRBJ1-6; tentative D call: TRBD1 (5 bases). The CDR3 spans 17 residues. The germline V gene has CDR1 SGHTS and CDR2 YDEGEE. The germline V and J ends were trimmed by 5 bases and 0 bases, with 15 bases remaining between them. CDR3 nucleotides: TGTGCCAGCAGACTCGACAGCCATGCCTCCTATAATTCACCCCTCCACTTT. Translating it yields CASRLDSHASYNSPLHF.

The chain joins TRBV30 to TRBJ1-1; the match to TRBD1 covers 7 bases. Germline V gene sequence: CDR1 GTSNPN, CDR2 SVGIG (reference sequence). This CDR3 is built from 13 residues. Losses at the gene ends were 3 bases for V and 3 bases for J; bases not matched to a gene: 4. The CDR3 DNA reads TGTGCCTGGAGACCGGGACAGTACACTGAAGCTTTCTTT. Residues: CAWRPGQYTEAFF.

The chain uses TRBV5-1 and TRBJ1-3; D is possibly TRBD1 (5 bases). From germline, CDR1 is SGHRS and CDR2 YFSETQ. The CDR3 is 15 amino acids. The ends were cut back, 6 bases at V and 8 bases at J, with 21 bases in the middle. CDR3 in amino acids: CASKKSGTRGDTIYF. The CDR3 region has the DNA TGCGCCAGCAAAAAAAGTGGAACCCGGGGGGACACCATATATTTT.

This clone came up once. The rearrangement joins TRBV23-1 to TRBJ1-2, with D possibly being TRBD1 (5 bases). TRBV23-1 is an ORF; its function is uncertain. The V and J ends lost 7 bases and 2 bases respectively, with 17 bases between them. The CDR3 loop spans 15 amino acids. The CDR3 nucleotides read TGCGCCAGCATTTCCTGGGTCGGGGGGAACTATGGCTACACCTTC. It translates to CASISWVGGNYGYTF.

The chain couples TRBV5-4 to TRBJ1-6, with D tentatively TRBD1 (6 bases). The germline gives CDR1 SGHNT, CDR2 YYREEE (reference sequence). V lost 0 bases to trimming and J lost 8 bases, with 6 bases between them. This CDR3 has 13 residues. The CDR3 is CASSLDRDSPLHF. CDR3 DNA: TGTGCCAGCAGCTTGGACAGGGATTCACCCCTCCACTTT.

The chain links TRBV28 to TRBJ2-7; D unresolved. The ends were cut back, 2 bases at V and 0 bases at J, with 5 bases in the middle. Germline V CDR1 and CDR2: MDHEN, SYDVKM. The CDR3 extends over 13 amino acids. CDR3 DNA sequence: TGTGCCAGCAGTTTACTGGCCTCCTACGAGCAGTACTTC. This codes for CASSLLASYEQYF.

This chain joins TRBV14 and TRBJ2-3, with D hard to call. The germline V gene encodes CDR1 SGHDN and CDR2 FVKESK. This CDR3 has 13 residues. The V and J ends lost 6 bases and 12 bases respectively, with 19 bases between them. CDR3 DNA: TGTGCCAGCAGGCAGGCCCGAGCAGCCTATCAGTATTTT. Protein sequence: CASRQARAAYQYF.

The rearrangement joins TRBV7-9 to TRBJ2-7, with a possible D match to TRBD1 (5 bases). Trimming left V 5 bases short and J 2 bases short, with 10 bases between. CDR3 length equals 13 residues. The germline V gene has CDR1 SEHNR and CDR2 FQNEAQ (reference sequence). CDR3 bases: TGTGCCAGCAGCCCCGAAGGGGCCTACGAGCAGTACTTC. Amino acid sequence: CASSPEGAYEQYF.

This chain connects TRBV5-1 to TRBJ1-5, with D uncertain. CDR1 SGHRS and CDR2 YFSETQ come from the germline V gene. The CDR3 is 14 amino acids. V gave up 0 bases and J gave up 4 bases, with 8 bases separating them. The DNA of the CDR3 is TGCGCCAGCAGCTTGGGTACAGAGAATCAGCCCCAGCATTTT. The encoded protein is CASSLGTENQPQHF.

The count of this clone is one. The CDR3 nucleotides are TGTGCCAGCAGCGAGTCTAGCGGGAGTCAGGAAGAGACCCAGTACTTC. This sequence encodes CASSESSGSQEETQYF. This chain uses TRBV21-1 with TRBJ2-5; the table gives TRBD2 as D, unverified against the DNA. TRBV21-1 is described as a pseudogene. The CDR3 has 16 residues.

This clone appeared a few times. The chain links TRBV7-2 to TRBJ2-7; D not resolved. The V end lost 1 base, the J end lost 6 bases, and 13 bases lay between the germline ends. Germline CDR1 and CDR2: SGHTA and FQGNSA. This CDR3 comprises 14 residues. The CDR3 bases are TGTGCCAGCAGCTTAGAGTTGGCGGCACCCGAGCAGTACTTC. Residues: CASSLELAAPEQYF.

The chain combines TRBV28 with TRBJ1-2, with D possibly being TRBD1 (5 bases). The germline gives CDR1 MDHEN, CDR2 SYDVKM. V was trimmed by 3 bases and J by 4 bases, leaving 6 bases between them. This CDR3 is 12 amino acids long. CDR3 loop: CASSFGGYGYTF. CDR3 DNA: TGTGCCAGCAGTTTCGGGGGCTATGGCTACACCTTC.

This CDR3 reads CASSPRTEEKLFF. Written as DNA, the CDR3 is TGTGCCAGCAGCCCCCGGACTGAAGAAAAACTGTTTTTT. The rearrangement joins TRBV7-9 to TRBJ1-4, with unresolved D. Trimming removed 5 bases from V and 8 bases from J, with 12 bases in between. This CDR3 region has 13 residues. Germline-derived CDR1 and CDR2 are SEHNR and FQNEAQ (reference sequence).

This clone was seen once. The chain is built from TRBV6-6 and TRBJ2-1; D is perhaps TRBD2 (5 bases). The V and J ends lost 4 bases and 4 bases respectively, with 8 bases between them. The CDR3 runs to 13 residues. Looked up from germline, CDR1 is MNHNY and CDR2 is SVGAGI (reference sequence). This CDR3 is CASSSLAYNEQFF. The CDR3 DNA reads TGTGCCAGCAGTTCTTTAGCGTACAATGAGCAGTTCTTC.

V usage is TRBV11-2 and J usage is TRBJ2-2, with D possibly matching TRBD1 (5 bases). CDR1 and CDR2 (germline): SGHAT, FQNNGV. The CDR3 consists of 16 residues. The germline V and J ends were trimmed by 0 bases and 2 bases, with 10 bases remaining between them. CDR3 sequence: CASSLDTGRNTGELFF. The CDR3 nucleotides read TGTGCCAGCAGCTTAGACACAGGAAGAAACACCGGGGAGCTGTTTTTT.

V usage is TRBV6-2 or TRBV6-3 and J usage is TRBJ2-7, with a possible D match to TRBD2 (5 bases). CDR1 is MNHEY and CDR2 is SVGEGT in the germline V gene. V was shortened by 5 bases and J by 0 bases, with 8 bases between the two germline ends. This CDR3 is built from 13 residues. In DNA form, the CDR3 reads TGTGCCAGCAGTACAACTAGCTCCTACGAGCAGTACTTC. Amino acids: CASSTTSSYEQYF.

V gene TRBV28 combines with J gene TRBJ1-2; the D is unclear. This CDR3 spans 14 amino acids. V was shortened by 4 bases and J by 6 bases, with 15 bases between the two germline ends. CDR1 is MDHEN and CDR2 is SYDVKM in the germline V gene. As DNA, the CDR3 is TGTGCCAGCAGTTCCCACGTCGGAGGGAATGGCTACACCTTC. This translates into CASSSHVGGNGYTF.

The J gene is TRBJ2-5, the V gene TRBV5-3, with 10 bases that match TRBD1. TRBV5-3 is labeled an ORF, and its function is uncertain. The CDR3 runs to 14 residues. With V trimmed by 3 bases and J by 5 bases, 4 bases remained unmatched. The CDR3 DNA is TGTGCCAGAAGCTCAAGGGGACAGGGGGAGACCCAGTACTTC. The encoded protein is CARSSRGQGETQYF.

As DNA, the CDR3 is TGTGCCACCAGTGACCCCGGACAGTTGGGTGAAGCTTTCTTT. Its translation: CATSDPGQLGEAFF. The chain combines TRBV24-1 with TRBJ1-1; perhaps TRBD1 as D (6 bases). This CDR3 contains 14 residues. Trimming cost V 4 bases and J 7 bases, with 15 bases left between them. Looked up from germline, CDR1 is KGHDR and CDR2 is SFDVKD.